This T cell receptor (beta chain) was sequenced for a study of blood T cell repertoires in COVID-19. The CDR3 spans 16 residues. Germline V gene data show CDR1 as LGHNT and CDR2 as FRNRAP. Deletions cut 2 bases from V and 1 base from J, with 13 bases between. Clones were sequenced by immunoSEQ multiplex PCR, and TCRdb holds only the in-frame ones, with some missing. The sample carries approximately 52,000 clones, approximately 89% recorded once. The sequence came from a man aged 55 to 70 with active COVID-19. The V call is TRBV12-5, the J call TRBJ2-3; perhaps TRBD2 as D (5 bases). The specimen sequenced was peripheral blood. CDR3 sequence: CASGLSSGKGTDTQYF. The CDR3, as DNA: TGTGCTAGTGGTTTGTCCTCGGGGAAAGGCACAGATACGCAGTATTTT.